The 10 T cell receptor beta chains below come from one sample, sequenced in a study of T cell changes during pregnancy in multiple sclerosis. Sequenced by immunoSEQ multiplex PCR; TCRdb stores in-frame clones only, minus some. The sample carries tens of thousands of clones, roughly 90% recorded once. Sequenced here: peripheral blood, sampled before pregnancy. The origin of the receptors is a female donor with multiple sclerosis, enrolled in a pregnancy study.

The chain has TRBV5-8 and TRBJ1-5; no clear D. Germline V gene data show CDR1 as SGHTS and CDR2 as YDEGEE. Trimming pared 0 bases from V and 5 bases from J, leaving 12 bases between. The CDR3 contains 15 residues. In DNA form, the CDR3 reads TGTGCCAGCAGCTTGGGACCGGGGAACCATCAGCCCCAGCATTTT. Protein: CASSLGPGNHQPQHF. The variable domain in full, with the rest retrieved from reference TRBV5-8 and TRBJ1-5, is EAGVTQSPTHLIKTRGQQATLRCSPISGHTSVYWYQQALGLGLQFLLWYDEGEERNRGNFPPRFSGRQFPNYSSELNVNALELEDSALYLCASSLGPGNHQPQHFGDGTRLSIL.

The gene calls are TRBV29-1 and TRBJ1-5, with a weak D call TRBD1 (6 bases). CDR1 and CDR2 from the germline V gene are SQVTM and ANQGSEA. V was pared by 7 bases and J by 1 base, with 17 bases between. The CDR3 length is 15 residues. CDR3 loop: CSDDKTGRSNQPQHF. The CDR3 coding sequence is TGCAGCGACGATAAAACAGGGAGAAGCAATCAGCCCCAGCATTTT.

This clone was detected a few times. The chain links TRBV11-2 to TRBJ1-1; 8 bases line up with TRBD1. Germline V CDR1 and CDR2: SGHAT, FQNNGV. V was pared by 2 bases and J by 5 bases, with 4 bases of the junction left unmatched. The CDR3 consists of 14 residues. CDR3 region: CASSLSRGQTEAFF. As DNA, the CDR3 is TGTGCCAGCAGCTTAAGCAGGGGGCAGACTGAAGCTTTCTTT.

The chain is built from TRBV9 and TRBJ1-2; TRBD1 aligns across 7 bases. Trimming at V came to 3 bases and at J to 0 bases, leaving 8 bases not matched to a gene. Germline lookup yields CDR1 SGDLS and CDR2 YYNGEE. This CDR3 comprises 16 residues. CDR3 sequence: CASSARQGDTNYGYTF. CDR3 DNA: TGTGCCAGCAGCGCCCGACAGGGCGATACTAACTATGGCTACACCTTC.

The J gene is TRBJ1-6, the V gene TRBV5-4; tentatively, D is TRBD1 (6 bases). The CDR3 is made up of 17 amino acids. The V gene lost 5 bases and the J gene lost 7 bases, with 22 bases spanning the gap. The germline gives CDR1 SGHNT, CDR2 YYREEE (reference sequence). CDR3 amino acids: CASSKGGADHLNSPLHF. The CDR3 region has the DNA TGTGCCAGCAGTAAAGGGGGGGCCGATCATTTGAATTCACCCCTCCACTTT.

This clone has only a few counts. The rearrangement uses TRBV7-6 and TRBJ2-7; 8 bases fit TRBD1. The CDR3 is 14 amino acids. CDR1 SGHVS and CDR2 FNYEAQ come from the germline V gene. V lost 5 bases to trimming and J lost 5 bases; unmatched junction nucleotides: 8. The CDR3 bases are TGTGCCAGCAGCGTATGGACAGGGCGCAACGAGCAGTACTTC. The encoded protein is CASSVWTGRNEQYF. Combining the CDR3 with reference TRBV7-6 and TRBJ2-7 gives the whole variable domain GAGVSQSPRYKVTKRGQDVALRCDPISGHVSLYWYRQALGQGPEFLTYFNYEAQQDKSGLPNDRFSAERPEGSISTLTIQRTEQRDSAMYRCASSVWTGRNEQYFGPGTRLTVT.

The rearrangement joins TRBV5-1 to TRBJ2-7; 7 positions agree with TRBD1. The CDR3 is 14 residues long. Trimming removed 0 bases from V and 3 bases from J; junction bases left unmatched: 3. Germline CDR1 is SGHRS and CDR2 is YFSETQ. The CDR3 spells CASSLAGGYYEQYF. CDR3 bases: TGCGCCAGCAGCTTGGCAGGGGGTTACTACGAGCAGTACTTC.

This clone was observed once. The chain has TRBV14 and TRBJ2-3; D not certain. Germline V gene data show CDR1 as SGHDN and CDR2 as FVKESK. This CDR3 has 13 amino acids. The ends were cut back, 0 bases at V and 8 bases at J, with 9 bases in the middle. The chain's CDR3 is CASSQEDSLTQYF. CDR3 DNA: TGTGCCAGCAGCCAAGAGGATAGCCTTACGCAGTATTTT.

The chain combines TRBV27 with TRBJ2-1; 7 bases align to TRBD2. The CDR3 runs 16 residues. Losses at the gene ends were 7 bases for V and 0 bases for J; bases not matched to a gene: 9. The germline CDR1 and CDR2 sequences are MNHEY and SMNVEV (reference sequence). CDR3 nucleotide sequence: TGTGCCAGCACCCTCGTAGCGGGCAGCTCCTACAATGAGCAGTTCTTC. Protein: CASTLVAGSSYNEQFF.

CDR3: CAGSAGGTEAFF. The CDR3 coding sequence is TGTGCCGGATCCGCCGGGGGGACTGAAGCTTTCTTT. The chain combines TRBV7-9 with TRBJ1-1; possible D gene TRBD1, 5 bases. The CDR3 totals 12 residues. With 11 bases removed from V and 5 bases from J, the gap between germline ends came to 15 bases. Germline V gene lookup returns CDR1 SEHNR and CDR2 FQNEAQ (reference sequence). The variable domain in full, with the rest retrieved from reference TRBV7-9 and TRBJ1-1, is DTGVSQNPRHKITKRGQNVTFRCDPISEHNRLYWYRQTLGQGPEFLTYFQNEAQLEKSRLLSDRFSAERPKGSFSTLEIQRTEQGDSAMYLCAGSAGGTEAFFGQGTRLTVV.